This T cell receptor beta chain was captured in a study of shared clonotypes between healthy human individuals. Study background: Each donor had three CD4 naive, three CD4 memory, two CD8 naive and one CD8 memory plate. Notes on the study in general: The study found approximately 5% of naive CD4 clonotypes shared across several donors. An anticipated effect of sequencing depth on clonotype sharing among donors was recognized.

As for this clone: The target antigen is unknown.

Germline CDR1 LNHDA, CDR2 SQIVND (reference sequence). V lost 0 bases, J lost 5 bases, and 17 bases lay in between. This CDR3 has 16 residues. Profiling relied on immunoSEQ multiplex PCR, and the TCRdb table lists in-frame clones only, not all of them. The sample lists roughly 640,000 clones; roughly 70% were seen once. Material: memory CD4+ T cells sorted from blood. The subset is: CD45RA-negative fraction. The V and J genes are TRBV19 and TRBJ2-7; tentatively, D is TRBD1 (5 bases). The receptor was derived from a woman aged 25 to 45 in good health. CDR3 sequence reads: CASSIDTSRVLHEQYF. The DNA of the CDR3 is TGTGCCAGTAGTATAGATACGAGCAGGGTTCTTCACGAGCAGTACTTC.